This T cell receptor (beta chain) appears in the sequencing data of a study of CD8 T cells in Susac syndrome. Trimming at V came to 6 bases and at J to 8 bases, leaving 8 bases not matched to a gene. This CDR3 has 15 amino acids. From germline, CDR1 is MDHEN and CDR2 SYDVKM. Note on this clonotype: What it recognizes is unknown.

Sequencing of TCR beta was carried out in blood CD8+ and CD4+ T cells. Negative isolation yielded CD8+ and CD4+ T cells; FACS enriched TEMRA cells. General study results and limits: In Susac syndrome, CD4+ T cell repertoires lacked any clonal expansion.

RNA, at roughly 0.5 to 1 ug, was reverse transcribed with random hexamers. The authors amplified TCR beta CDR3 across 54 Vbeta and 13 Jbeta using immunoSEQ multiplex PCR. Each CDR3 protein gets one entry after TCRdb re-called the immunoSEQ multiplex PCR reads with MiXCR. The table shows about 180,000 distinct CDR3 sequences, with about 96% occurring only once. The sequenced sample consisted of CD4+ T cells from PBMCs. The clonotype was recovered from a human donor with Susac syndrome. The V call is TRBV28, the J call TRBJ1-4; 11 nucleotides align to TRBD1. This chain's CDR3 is CASRTRTGGEEKLFF. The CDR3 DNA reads TGTGCCAGCAGAACACGGACAGGGGGCGAAGAAAAACTGTTTTTT.